This entry lists 22 T cell receptor beta chains sequenced from one sample in a study of blood T cell repertoires in COVID-19. Generated by immunoSEQ multiplex PCR, the TCRdb table keeps only in-frame clones and is missing some. The table includes around 210,000 clones, 85% detected once. Sequencing was performed on peripheral blood. The source is a man aged 50 or older with COVID-19, enrolled during active disease.

J is TRBJ1-3 and V is TRBV7-9; D unclear. Germline-derived CDR1 and CDR2 are SEHNR and FQNEAQ (reference sequence). The V end lost 2 bases, the J end lost 3 bases, and 8 bases lay between the germline ends. The CDR3 length is 14 residues. The CDR3 bases are TGTGCCAGCAGCTTAAGCGGGTATGGAAACACCATATATTTT. Translating it yields CASSLSGYGNTIYF. Drawing the rest from reference TRBV7-9 and TRBJ1-3, the complete variable domain is DTGVSQNPRHKITKRGQNVTFRCDPISEHNRLYWYRQTLGQGPEFLTYFQNEAQLEKSRLLSDRFSAERPKGSFSTLEIQRTEQGDSAMYLCASSLSGYGNTIYFGEGSWLTVV.

The rearrangement uses TRBV9 and TRBJ1-4, with D possibly matching TRBD1 (5 bases). The CDR3 has 14 amino acids. Trimming removed 3 bases at V and 5 bases at J, with 11 bases between. Germline lookup yields CDR1 SGDLS and CDR2 YYNGEE. DNA for the CDR3: TGTGCCAGCAGCGCGGCAGGGATGAATGAAAAACTGTTTTTT. This codes for CASSAAGMNEKLFF.

The chain is built from TRBV19 and TRBJ1-5, with TRBD1 identical over 11 bases. V lost 5 bases to trimming and J lost 5 bases; unmatched junction nucleotides: 17. This CDR3 has 19 residues. From germline, CDR1 is LNHDA and CDR2 SQIVND (reference sequence). The CDR3: CASSFQTGQGGVFYQPQHF. The CDR3 DNA reads as TGTGCCAGTAGTTTTCAGACGGGACAGGGGGGGGTGTTCTATCAGCCCCAGCATTTT.

This chain links TRBV28 with TRBJ1-2; tentative D call: TRBD1 (6 bases). CDR1 and CDR2 (germline): MDHEN, SYDVKM. The V end was cut by 2 bases, the J end by 8 bases, with 15 bases between. The CDR3 has 14 amino acids. CDR3 bases: TGTGCCAGCAGTTTAGGAGGACAGCTTACAGGCTACACCTTC. It yields the protein CASSLGGQLTGYTF.

The gene calls are TRBV2 and TRBJ1-1; D remains ambiguous. V lost 5 bases and J 10 bases, leaving 11 bases between the germline ends. CDR3 length equals 11 residues. The germline V gene encodes CDR1 SNHLY and CDR2 FYNNEI. The CDR3, as DNA: TGTGCCAGCAGTCCCCCTCCCCGAGCTTTCTTT. Its protein is CASSPPPRAFF.

V usage is TRBV19 and J usage is TRBJ2-5; TRBD1 might be the D (5 bases). Trimming removed 5 bases from V and 5 bases from J, with 15 bases in between. Germline loops: CDR1 LNHDA, CDR2 SQIVND (reference sequence). There are 14 residues in the CDR3. CDR3 sequence: CASSPQAIGETQYF. The CDR3 nucleotides are TGTGCCAGTAGTCCACAGGCGATCGGGGAGACCCAGTACTTC.

The chain is built from TRBV30 and TRBJ2-5; 7 positions agree with TRBD1. The germline V gene encodes CDR1 GTSNPN and CDR2 SVGIG (reference sequence). V lost 0 bases and J lost 1; bases outside the gene matches: 20. The CDR3 contains 20 residues. CDR3 in DNA: TGTGCCTGGAGTGTACAAGGGGCGTTCGGGACAGTCAAGGCCCAAGAGACCCAGTACTTC. Its protein product is CAWSVQGAFGTVKAQETQYF.

This rearrangement joins TRBV28 to TRBJ2-1, with 7 bases aligning to TRBD1. The CDR3 is made up of 15 amino acids. The ends lost 6 bases at V and 6 bases at J; junction bases unmatched: 11. The germline gives CDR1 MDHEN, CDR2 SYDVKM. CDR3 DNA: TGTGCCAGCAGGCCAAACAGGGGTTTGGGCAATGAGCAGTTCTTC. Translation gives CASRPNRGLGNEQFF.

This clone appeared a few times. The rearrangement joins TRBV3-1 (or the pseudogene TRBV3-2) to TRBJ1-6; 8 bases match TRBD1. The CDR3 contains 15 residues. The trim removed 3 bases at V and 7 bases at J, leaving 5 bases unmatched. Looked up from germline, CDR1 is LGHDT and CDR2 is YNNKEL (reference sequence). CDR3 region: CASSQRRGRNSPLHF. CDR3 sequence (DNA): TGTGCCAGCAGCCAGCGCAGGGGGCGGAATTCACCCCTCCACTTT.

The CDR3 loop is CAGGTEETQYF. Written as DNA, the CDR3 is TGTGCTGGGGGGACAGAAGAGACCCAGTACTTC. V is TRBV2 and J is TRBJ2-5, with a possible D match to TRBD1 (7 bases). This CDR3 region has 11 residues. Per the germline V gene, CDR1 is SNHLY and CDR2 is FYNNEI.

V usage is TRBV20-1 and J usage is TRBJ1-1; D gene unclear. This CDR3 region has 15 residues. Germline CDR1 DFQATT, CDR2 SNEGSKA (reference sequence). V was cut by 3 bases and J by 1 base, with 15 bases left in between. The CDR3 coding sequence is TGCAGTGCTAGTGATCCTCGAGGGTGGAACACTGAAGCTTTCTTT. Translating gives CSASDPRGWNTEAFF.

Notes on this clone: This CDR3 is also generated by other DNA sequences in the sample. The chain couples TRBV6-5 to TRBJ1-1; D remains ambiguous. CDR3 length: 11 residues. Trimming removed 6 bases from V and 8 bases from J, with 10 bases in between. The germline V gene encodes CDR1 MNHEY and CDR2 SVGAGI. The CDR3 coding sequence is TGTGCCAGCAGCAGGACGGGGGAAGCTTTCTTT. It encodes CASSRTGEAFF.

The chain combines TRBV15 with TRBJ1-2; 10 positions agree with TRBD1. V lost 5 bases to trimming and J lost 7 bases; unmatched junction nucleotides: 10. CDR1 and CDR2 from the germline V gene are LNHNV and YYDKDF (reference sequence). This CDR3 contains 15 residues. The CDR3 region is CATSQRDRGLLGYTF. The CDR3 DNA follows: TGTGCCACCAGCCAACGGGACAGGGGCCTACTTGGCTACACCTTC.

The V call is TRBV27, the J call TRBJ2-3; 8 bases are a match to TRBD2. The CDR3 runs to 16 residues. Germline V gene data show CDR1 as MNHEY and CDR2 as SMNVEV (reference sequence). Unmatched junction bases numbered 14, after V lost 3 bases and J lost 9 bases. The CDR3 reads CASSFGGGLGEETQYF. DNA of the CDR3: TGTGCCAGCAGTTTCGGGGGGGGCCTCGGTGAAGAGACGCAGTATTTT.

The chain uses TRBV18 and TRBJ1-2; D is unresolved. This CDR3 is 13 amino acids long. V gave up 0 bases and J gave up 5 bases, with 7 bases separating them. Germline CDR1 is KGHSH and CDR2 is LQKENI. In DNA, the CDR3 is TGTGCCAGCTCACCACCCGGGGAGTATGGCTACACCTTC. Its translation is CASSPPGEYGYTF.

V gene TRBV9 combines with J gene TRBJ2-7; 9 bases are a match to TRBD1. The CDR3 is 16 residues long. The J segment lost 2 bases and the V segment lost 3 bases, leaving 9 bases of the junction unmatched. Germline CDR1 reads SGDLS; CDR2 reads YYNGEE. CDR3: CASSGGGGQGPYEQYF. Written as DNA, the CDR3 is TGTGCCAGCAGCGGTGGGGGGGGACAGGGACCCTACGAGCAGTACTTC.

The chain uses TRBV4-2 and TRBJ1-5, with 9 bases aligning to TRBD1. V shed 1 base, J shed 8 bases, and the junction held 6 bases outside the gene matches. Germline V gene sequence: CDR1 LGHNA, CDR2 YNFKEQ. The CDR3 loop spans 15 amino acids. This CDR3 is CASSQVATGGKPQHF. As DNA, the CDR3 is TGTGCCAGCAGCCAAGTGGCCACAGGGGGCAAGCCCCAGCATTTT.

This clone was detected once. The rearrangement uses TRBV6-4 and TRBJ2-1; TRBD2 matches 9 bases. Germline V gene sequence: CDR1 MRHNA, CDR2 SNTAGT. The CDR3 consists of 16 residues. Trimming cost V 5 bases and J 6 bases; bases outside gene matches: 11. CDR3 sequence reads: CASSPGTSLAVNEQFF. As DNA, the CDR3 is TGTGCCAGCAGTCCCGGGACTAGCCTTGCGGTCAATGAGCAGTTCTTC.

J is TRBJ1-6 and V is TRBV10-3; D is ambiguous. The CDR3 has 13 residues. Germline V gene lookup returns CDR1 ENHRY and CDR2 SYGVKD. V lost 5 bases to trimming and J lost 3 bases, with 5 bases between them. CDR3 DNA sequence: TGTGCCATCAGTCAGGACTATAATTCACCCCTCCACTTT. As protein: CAISQDYNSPLHF.

Only one count was recorded for this clone. The chain couples TRBV7-8 to TRBJ1-5, with TRBD1 as a possible D gene (6 bases). Trimming cost V 6 bases and J 1 base, with 16 bases left between them. Germline V lookup: CDR1 SGHVS, CDR2 FQNEAQ. The CDR3 runs 16 residues. CDR3 coding DNA: TGTGCCAGCAGTCGAGAACAGGGATTAAGCAATCAGCCCCAGCATTTT. This codes for CASSREQGLSNQPQHF.

The genes are TRBV7-8 and TRBJ2-5, with TRBD2 matching over 12 bases. Germline CDR1 and CDR2: SGHVS and FQNEAQ. The CDR3 is 15 amino acids. Losses at the gene ends were 3 bases for V and 3 bases for J; bases not matched to a gene: 2. The CDR3 DNA is TGTGCCAGCAGCTTCCTAGCGGGGGGGGAAGAGACCCAGTACTTC. Residues: CASSFLAGGEETQYF.

The V and J genes are TRBV5-1 and TRBJ2-3; 7 bases are a match to TRBD1. J lost 4 bases, V lost 1 base, and 3 bases had no gene match. Per the germline V gene, CDR1 is SGHRS and CDR2 is YFSETQ. This CDR3 has 14 amino acids. DNA of the CDR3: TGCGCCAGCAGCTTGACCACAGGGGCAGATACGCAGTATTTT. This translates into CASSLTTGADTQYF.